These 30 T cell receptor beta chains were sequenced from one sample in a study of blood T cell repertoires in COVID-19. TCRdb's copy holds only in-frame clones and misses some; the assay was immunoSEQ multiplex PCR. Here the sample spans fewer than 250,000 clones, around nine tenths being singletons. Sequenced: PBMCs or T cells enriched from blood (not recorded which). The receptor set was obtained from a woman in her twenties or thirties who had been exposed to COVID-19.

The chain has TRBV5-1 and TRBJ2-3; TRBD2 agrees at 7 bases. Trimming took 3 bases from V and 0 from J; bases not matched to a gene: 4. Germline values: CDR1 SGHRS, CDR2 YFSETQ. The length of the CDR3 is 15 residues. The CDR3 here is CASSSAGGSTDTQYF. Written as DNA, the CDR3 is TGCGCCAGCAGCTCCGCCGGGGGGAGCACAGATACGCAGTATTTT.

The rearrangement uses TRBV5-4 and TRBJ1-1, with D unclear. Trimming pared 5 bases from V and 3 bases from J, leaving 14 bases between. In germline, CDR1 is SGHNT, CDR2 YYREEE (reference sequence). The CDR3 runs 14 residues. The CDR3 sequence: CASSPGGRDTEAFF. Here the CDR3 DNA reads TGTGCCAGCAGTCCCGGCGGGCGGGACACTGAAGCTTTCTTT.

Here the CDR3 reads CASSPPGLGQETQYF. The CDR3 DNA is TGTGCCAGCAGCCCCCCGGGACTAGGGCAAGAGACCCAGTACTTC. The J gene is TRBJ2-5, the V gene TRBV28; TRBD2 matches at 8 bases. Trimming removed 6 bases from V and 2 bases from J; junction bases left unmatched: 8. Germline CDR1 is MDHEN and CDR2 is SYDVKM. The length of the CDR3 is 15 residues. Full variable domain (outside the CDR3, taken from reference TRBV28 and TRBJ2-5): DVKVTQSSRYLVKRTGEKVFLECVQDMDHENMFWYRQDPGLGLRLIYFSYDVKMKEKGDIPEGYSVSREKKERFSLILESASTNQTSMYLCASSPPGLGQETQYFGPGTRLLVL.

The gene calls are TRBV6-5 and TRBJ2-7; 11 bases are a match to TRBD2. The CDR3 has 15 residues. The germline V gene encodes CDR1 MNHEY and CDR2 SVGAGI. The V gene end was trimmed by 6 bases and the J gene end by 3 bases; junction bases not matched to a gene: 7. The CDR3 sequence: CASRVLAGVLYEQYF. In DNA, the CDR3 is TGTGCCAGCAGGGTACTAGCGGGAGTTCTCTACGAGCAGTACTTC.

The chain has TRBV27 and TRBJ2-5; unclear D gene. Germline CDR1 and CDR2: MNHEY and SMNVEV (reference sequence). Trimming took off 9 bases at V and 5 bases at J, with 13 bases between the two ends. The CDR3 is made up of 12 amino acids. CDR3 region: CASSREVETQYF. CDR3 bases: TGTGCCAGTTCCCGAGAGGTGGAGACCCAGTACTTC.

The chain has TRBV9 and TRBJ2-5; 7 nucleotides align to TRBD1. V trimming: 3 bases; J trimming: 4 bases; junction bases outside the gene matches: 6. Germline V gene lookup returns CDR1 SGDLS and CDR2 YYNGEE. The CDR3 contains 14 residues. The CDR3 loop is CASSGSTGAETQYF. The CDR3, as DNA: TGTGCCAGCAGCGGAAGTACAGGGGCAGAGACCCAGTACTTC.

V is TRBV7-9 and J is TRBJ2-3; 8 nucleotides agree with TRBD1. V dropped 5 bases and J dropped 5; count of bases not matched to a gene: 9. The CDR3 is 15 residues long. Germline-derived CDR1 and CDR2 are SEHNR and FQNEAQ (reference sequence). CDR3 bases: TGTGCCAGCAGCCCCTGGACAGGGCAGGGAGATACGCAGTATTTT. Its translation is CASSPWTGQGDTQYF. The full variable domain, completed using reference TRBV7-9 and TRBJ2-3, is DTGVSQNPRHKITKRGQNVTFRCDPISEHNRLYWYRQTLGQGPEFLTYFQNEAQLEKSRLLSDRFSAERPKGSFSTLEIQRTEQGDSAMYLCASSPWTGQGDTQYFGPGTRLTVL.

This sequence joins TRBV5-6 and TRBJ2-7; maybe TRBD2 (6 bases). In germline, CDR1 is SGHDT, CDR2 YYEEEE. V lost 0 bases and J lost 9, with 13 bases in between. This CDR3 has 13 amino acids. The CDR3 DNA reads as TGTGCCAGCAGCTTGGATATTAGCGGAAGGCAGTACTTC. Protein sequence: CASSLDISGRQYF.

The chain joins TRBV18 to TRBJ2-3; TRBD1 matches 11 bases. V lost 1 base to trimming and J lost 4 bases; unmatched junction nucleotides: 7. Germline loops: CDR1 KGHSH, CDR2 LQKENI. The CDR3 has 17 amino acids. CDR3 amino acids: CASSPQGRTGGSDTQYF. The CDR3 nucleotides are TGTGCCAGCTCACCACAAGGTCGGACAGGGGGCTCAGATACGCAGTATTTT.

The chain is built from TRBV28 and TRBJ1-2; D perhaps matches TRBD1 (5 bases). CDR1 is MDHEN, CDR2 SYDVKM, per germline. Trimming removed 4 bases from V and 3 bases from J, with 15 bases in between. The CDR3 totals 15 residues. CDR3: CASSSYSRGDYGYTF. The CDR3, as DNA: TGTGCCAGCAGTTCATATTCAAGGGGTGACTATGGCTACACCTTC.

CDR3 DNA: TGTGCCAGCAGCCAAGTGACGGGGGTGAACACTGAAGCTTTCTTT. The encoded protein is CASSQVTGVNTEAFF. The genes are TRBV14 and TRBJ1-1, with a weak D call TRBD1 (5 bases). Trimming took off 1 base at V and 0 bases at J, with 9 bases between the two ends. The CDR3 consists of 15 residues. Germline CDR1 and CDR2: SGHDN and FVKESK.

This clone was recorded once. V and J are TRBV7-3 and TRBJ1-1, with 7 bases lining up with TRBD1. The CDR3 is made up of 13 amino acids. Germline CDR1 reads SGHTA; CDR2 reads FQGTGA. The V segment lost 5 bases and the J segment 11 bases; nucleotides outside the gene matches: 11. CDR3 nucleotides: TGTGCCAGCAGCCCCCTAGGGGGCTCGGGGGCTTTCTTT. Its translation: CASSPLGGSGAFF.

This chain connects TRBV27 to TRBJ1-6; 8 nucleotides align to TRBD1. This CDR3 is built from 17 residues. Trimming cost V 6 bases and J 9 bases; bases outside gene matches: 16. Germline CDR1 MNHEY, CDR2 SMNVEV (reference sequence). The CDR3 is CASSYTTGQGFRSPLHF. CDR3 DNA sequence: TGTGCCAGCAGCTATACTACAGGACAGGGTTTTCGTTCACCCCTCCACTTT.

This chain links TRBV29-1 with TRBJ2-2, with 11 bases fitting TRBD2. V was clipped by 1 base and J by 4 bases; unmatched bases: 8. This CDR3 is 17 amino acids long. The germline CDR1 and CDR2 sequences are SQVTM and ANQGSEA. CDR3 in DNA: TGCAGCGTTGAAGTTTTAGCGGGAGGGCCGGGCACCGGGGAGCTGTTTTTT. Its translation: CSVEVLAGGPGTGELFF.

The chain combines TRBV3-1 (or the pseudogene TRBV3-2) with TRBJ2-5, with TRBD1 matching over 10 bases. Germline lookup yields CDR1 LGHDT and CDR2 YNNKEL (reference sequence). The CDR3 has 15 amino acids. With V trimmed by 0 bases and J by 5 bases, 3 bases remained unmatched. The CDR3 loop reads CASSQDPGQGETQYF. CDR3 bases: TGTGCCAGCAGCCAAGATCCGGGACAGGGGGAGACCCAGTACTTC.

The genes are TRBV5-4 and TRBJ2-3; a weak D match, TRBD2 (5 bases). This CDR3 comprises 13 residues. The germline V gene encodes CDR1 SGHNT and CDR2 YYREEE (reference sequence). Trimming cost V 4 bases and J 3 bases, with 9 bases left between them. In DNA form, the CDR3 reads TGTGCCAGCAGCCGCTCGGGGACAGATACGCAGTATTTT. Translated: CASSRSGTDTQYF.

This chain uses TRBV15 with TRBJ1-2; D not certain. Germline V gene lookup returns CDR1 LNHNV and CDR2 YYDKDF (reference sequence). The CDR3 is 12 residues long. V was shortened by 2 bases and J by 7 bases, with 8 bases between the two germline ends. As DNA, the CDR3 is TGTGCCACCAGCAGAACAGAGGGTGGCTACACCTTC. As protein: CATSRTEGGYTF.

The genes are TRBV7-2 and TRBJ1-4; perhaps TRBD1 as D (5 bases). The CDR3 loop spans 15 amino acids. Germline CDR1 and CDR2: SGHTA and FQGNSA. V was pared by 3 bases and J by 5 bases, with 13 bases between. CDR3 amino acids: CASSFGGAPNEKLFF. CDR3 DNA sequence: TGTGCCAGCAGCTTTGGAGGGGCTCCAAATGAAAAACTGTTTTTT.

This chain joins TRBV25-1 and TRBJ2-1; 8 bases line up with TRBD2. With 1 base clipped from V and 10 bases from J, the junction kept 9 bases outside the gene matches. The CDR3 spans 15 residues. Germline CDR1 reads MGHDK; CDR2 reads SYGVNS. CDR3: CASSEFGTRTGEQFF. The CDR3 DNA sequence: TGTGCCAGCAGTGAATTCGGGACTAGAACTGGGGAGCAGTTCTTC.

This chain uses TRBV9 with TRBJ2-3, with D perhaps TRBD2 (5 bases). The germline CDR1 and CDR2 sequences are SGDLS and YYNGEE. The CDR3 sequence is 13 residues long. The V gene lost 3 bases and the J gene lost 6 bases, with 11 bases spanning the gap. CDR3 in DNA: TGTGCCAGCAGCGAGACCCCGGGGGATACGCAGTATTTT. This codes for CASSETPGDTQYF. The full variable domain, with the rest looked up from reference TRBV9 and TRBJ2-3, is DSGVTQTPKHLITATGQRVTLRCSPRSGDLSVYWYQQSLDQGLQFLIQYYNGEERAKGNILERFSAQQFPDLHSELNLSSLELGDSALYFCASSETPGDTQYFGPGTRLTVL.

The J gene is TRBJ1-6, the V gene TRBV5-1; D is perhaps TRBD1 (6 bases). This CDR3 comprises 17 residues. Germline V gene lookup returns CDR1 SGHRS and CDR2 YFSETQ. V was shortened by 4 bases and J by 6 bases, with 20 bases between the two germline ends. CDR3: CASSPDGGAVTNSPLHF. Written as DNA, the CDR3 is TGCGCCAGCAGCCCGGACGGGGGGGCAGTGACTAATTCACCCCTCCACTTT. The variable domain in full, with the rest retrieved from reference TRBV5-1 and TRBJ1-6, is KAGVTQTPRYLIKTRGQQVTLSCSPISGHRSVSWYQQTPGQGLQFLFEYFSETQRNKGNFPGRFSGRQFSNSRSEMNVSTLELGDSALYLCASSPDGGAVTNSPLHFGNGTRLTVT.

V and J are TRBV6-6 and TRBJ2-7; 8 positions match TRBD1. Germline V gives CDR1 MNHNY, CDR2 SVGAGI (reference sequence). Germline trimming cut 5 bases from V and 0 bases from J; bases unmatched to any gene: 21. The CDR3 extends over 20 amino acids. For the CDR3, the DNA is TGTGCCAGCAGTCCCACGCGACAGGGGCCTAAGTTGCTAAGCTCCTACGAGCAGTACTTC. As protein: CASSPTRQGPKLLSSYEQYF.

In its sample, this clone was seen a few times. V and J are TRBV5-6 and TRBJ2-1, with 11 bases identical to TRBD2. Trimming cost V 9 bases and J 0 bases; bases outside gene matches: 5. Germline V gene lookup returns CDR1 SGHDT and CDR2 YYEEEE. This CDR3 has 15 amino acids. The CDR3 coding sequence is TGTGCCACTTCTAGCGGGAGGAGCTCCTACAATGAGCAGTTCTTC. The encoded protein is CATSSGRSSYNEQFF.

This sequence joins TRBV6-5 and TRBJ2-7, with a weak D call TRBD2 (6 bases). V shed 3 bases and J shed 2 bases, with 14 bases lying between them. Germline V lookup: CDR1 MNHEY, CDR2 SVGAGI. The CDR3 length is 15 residues. In nucleotides, the CDR3 is TGTGCCAGCAGTTATTTGGAGGGGCCAACCTACGAGCAGTACTTC. Encoded protein: CASSYLEGPTYEQYF.

CDR3 in amino acids: CASSRGTENTEAFF. In nucleotides, the CDR3 is TGCGCCAGCAGCAGGGGGACCGAGAACACTGAAGCTTTCTTT. The V call is TRBV5-1, the J call TRBJ1-1, with a possible D match to TRBD1 (6 bases). The CDR3 is made up of 14 amino acids. The V and J ends lost 4 bases and 1 base respectively, with 11 bases between them. The germline gives CDR1 SGHRS, CDR2 YFSETQ.

This chain uses TRBV2 with TRBJ1-1; D gene uncertain. Germline CDR1 is SNHLY and CDR2 is FYNNEI. V was shortened by 3 bases and J by 0 bases, with 11 bases between the two germline ends. This CDR3 has 15 amino acids. The CDR3 sequence is CASSEQVQMNTEAFF. CDR3 DNA sequence: TGTGCCAGCAGTGAGCAGGTCCAAATGAACACTGAAGCTTTCTTT.

The J gene is TRBJ2-1, the V gene TRBV6-5; 10 bases are shared with TRBD1. J lost 7 bases, V lost 7 bases, and 10 bases had no gene match. Germline assignment: CDR1 MNHEY and CDR2 SVGAGI. The CDR3 length is 15 residues. The CDR3 region has the DNA TGTGCCAGCATGCCCCGGGACAGGGGTGGGAATGAGCAGTTCTTC. It is translated as CASMPRDRGGNEQFF.

CDR3 in amino acids: CAWSVTHNNEQFF. CDR3 DNA sequence: TGTGCCTGGAGTGTAACACACAACAATGAGCAGTTCTTC. This rearrangement joins TRBV30 to TRBJ2-1; D unclear. The germline V gene encodes CDR1 GTSNPN and CDR2 SVGIG (reference sequence). V was cut by 0 bases and J by 5 bases, with 8 bases left in between. The CDR3 totals 13 residues.

The chain has TRBV5-5 and TRBJ1-3, with D possibly matching TRBD1 (5 bases). CDR1 and CDR2 from the germline V gene are SGHKS and YYEKEE (reference sequence). This CDR3 comprises 18 residues. V was clipped by 0 bases and J by 4 bases, with 20 bases between them. The chain's CDR3 is CASSLAALVATAGNTIYF. In nucleotides, the CDR3 is TGTGCCAGCAGCTTGGCCGCTCTTGTCGCGACAGCCGGAAACACCATATATTTT.

CDR3 bases: TGTGCCAGTAGTATGGAGACGGCAACAGATACGCAGTATTTT. Its translation is CASSMETATDTQYF. J is TRBJ2-3 and V is TRBV19, with D uncertain. V lost 3 bases to trimming and J lost 3 bases, with 10 bases between them. There are 14 residues in the CDR3. The germline V gene encodes CDR1 LNHDA and CDR2 SQIVND (reference sequence). The variable domain in full, with the rest retrieved from reference TRBV19 and TRBJ2-3, is DGGITQSPKYLFRKEGQNVTLSCEQNLNHDAMYWYRQDPGQGLRLIYYSQIVNDFQKGDIAEGYSVSREKKESFPLTVTSAQKNPTAFYLCASSMETATDTQYFGPGTRLTVL.